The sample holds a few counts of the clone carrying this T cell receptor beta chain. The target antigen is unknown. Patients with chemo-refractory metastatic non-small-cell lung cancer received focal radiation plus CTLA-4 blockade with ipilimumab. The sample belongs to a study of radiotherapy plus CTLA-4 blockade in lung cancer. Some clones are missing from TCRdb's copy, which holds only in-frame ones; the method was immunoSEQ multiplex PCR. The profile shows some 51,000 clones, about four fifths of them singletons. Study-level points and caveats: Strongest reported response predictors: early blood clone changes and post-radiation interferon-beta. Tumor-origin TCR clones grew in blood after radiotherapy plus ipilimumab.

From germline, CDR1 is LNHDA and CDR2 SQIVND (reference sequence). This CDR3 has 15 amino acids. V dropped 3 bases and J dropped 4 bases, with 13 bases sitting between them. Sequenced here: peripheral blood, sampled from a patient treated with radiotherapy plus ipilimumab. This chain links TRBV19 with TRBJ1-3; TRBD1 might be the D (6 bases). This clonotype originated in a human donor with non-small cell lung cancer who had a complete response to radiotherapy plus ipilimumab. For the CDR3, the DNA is TGTGCCAGTAGTATGACAGGCGGCGCGGGAAACACCATATATTTT. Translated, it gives CASSMTGGAGNTIYF.